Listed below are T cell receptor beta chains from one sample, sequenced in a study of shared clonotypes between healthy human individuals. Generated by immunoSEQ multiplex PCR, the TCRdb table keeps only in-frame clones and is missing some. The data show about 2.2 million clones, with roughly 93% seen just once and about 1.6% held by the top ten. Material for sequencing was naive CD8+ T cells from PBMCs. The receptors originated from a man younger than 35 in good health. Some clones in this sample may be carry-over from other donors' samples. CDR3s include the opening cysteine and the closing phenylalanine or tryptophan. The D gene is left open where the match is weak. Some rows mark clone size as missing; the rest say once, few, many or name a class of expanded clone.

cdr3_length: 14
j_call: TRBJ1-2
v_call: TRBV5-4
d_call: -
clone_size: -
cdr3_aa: CASIAMGGAGGYTF
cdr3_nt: TGTGCCAGCATAGCGATGGGTGGGGCAGGAGGCTACACCTTC

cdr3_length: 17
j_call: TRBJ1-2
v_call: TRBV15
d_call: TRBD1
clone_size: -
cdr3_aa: CATSSRPGQARDYGYTF
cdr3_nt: TGTGCCACCAGCAGTCGCCCCGGACAGGCCCGAGACTATGGCTACACCTTC

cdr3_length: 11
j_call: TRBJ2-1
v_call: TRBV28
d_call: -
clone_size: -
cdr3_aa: CASRWGNEQFF
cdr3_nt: TGTGCCAGCAGGTGGGGCAATGAGCAGTTCTTC

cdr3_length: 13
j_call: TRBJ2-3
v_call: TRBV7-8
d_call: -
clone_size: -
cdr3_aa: CASSLEPGDTQYF
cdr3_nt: TGTGCCAGCAGCTTAGAGCCTGGAGATACGCAGTATTTT

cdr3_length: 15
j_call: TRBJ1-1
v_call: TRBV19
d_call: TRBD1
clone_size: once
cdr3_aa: CASREQGVYYTEAFF
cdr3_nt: TGTGCCAGTAGAGAACAGGGGGTGTATTACACTGAAGCTTTCTTT

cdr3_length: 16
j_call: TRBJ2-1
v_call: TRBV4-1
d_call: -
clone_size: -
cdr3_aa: CASSQDRSGSDNEQFF
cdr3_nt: TGCGCCAGCAGCCAAGATCGGTCGGGATCCGACAATGAGCAGTTCTTC

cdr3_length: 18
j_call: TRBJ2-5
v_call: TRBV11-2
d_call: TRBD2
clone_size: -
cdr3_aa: CASSLAPDGAGGQETQYF
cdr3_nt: TGTGCCAGCAGCTTAGCCCCCGACGGGGCGGGAGGGCAAGAGACCCAGTACTTC

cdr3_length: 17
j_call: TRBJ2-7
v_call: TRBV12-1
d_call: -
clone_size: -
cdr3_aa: CASSSPGLAGGGYEQYF
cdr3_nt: TGTGCCAGCAGCTCGCCGGGACTAGCGGGAGGAGGTTACGAGCAGTACTTC

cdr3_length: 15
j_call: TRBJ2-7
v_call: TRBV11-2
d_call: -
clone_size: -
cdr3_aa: CASSFFKGGTYEQYF
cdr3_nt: TGTGCCAGCAGCTTTTTTAAAGGGGGGACCTACGAGCAGTACTTC

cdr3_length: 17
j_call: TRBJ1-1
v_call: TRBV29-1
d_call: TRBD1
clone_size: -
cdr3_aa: CSVEEYGTGGWGTEAFF
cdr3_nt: TGCAGCGTTGAAGAGTATGGGACAGGGGGCTGGGGCACTGAAGCTTTCTTT

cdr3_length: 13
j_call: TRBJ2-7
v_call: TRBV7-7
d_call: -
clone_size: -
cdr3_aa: CASSAPPGEKQYF
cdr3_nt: TGTGCCAGCAGCGCACCTCCCGGGGAAAAGCAGTACTTC

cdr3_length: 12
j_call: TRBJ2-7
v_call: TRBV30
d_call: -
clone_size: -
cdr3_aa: CAWSPGTYEQYF
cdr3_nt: TGTGCCTGGAGTCCCGGAACCTACGAGCAGTACTTC

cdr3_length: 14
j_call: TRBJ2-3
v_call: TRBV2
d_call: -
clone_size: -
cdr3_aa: CASSAEYPTDTQYF
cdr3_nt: TGTGCCAGCAGTGCTGAGTACCCCACAGATACGCAGTATTTT

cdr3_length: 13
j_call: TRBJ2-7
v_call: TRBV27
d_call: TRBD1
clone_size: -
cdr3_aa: CASSLWTGDEQYF
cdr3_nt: TGTGCCAGCAGTTTATGGACAGGGGACGAGCAGTACTTC

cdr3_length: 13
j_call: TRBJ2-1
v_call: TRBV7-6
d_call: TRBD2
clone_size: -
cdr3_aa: CASSPGTSGEQFF
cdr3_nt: TGTGCCAGCAGCCCCGGGACTAGCGGAGAGCAGTTCTTC

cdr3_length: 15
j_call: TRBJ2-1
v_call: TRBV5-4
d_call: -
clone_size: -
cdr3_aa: CASSFLVADYNEQFF
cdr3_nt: TGTGCCAGCAGCTTTCTAGTTGCGGATTACAATGAGCAGTTCTTC

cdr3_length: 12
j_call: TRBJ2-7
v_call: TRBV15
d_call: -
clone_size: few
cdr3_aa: CATSREIYEQYF
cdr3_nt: TGTGCCACCAGCAGGGAAATATACGAGCAGTACTTC

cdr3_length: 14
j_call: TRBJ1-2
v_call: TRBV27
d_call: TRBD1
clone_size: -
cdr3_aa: CASAPRGPNYGYTF
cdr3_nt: TGTGCCAGCGCCCCCAGGGGGCCTAACTATGGCTACACCTTC

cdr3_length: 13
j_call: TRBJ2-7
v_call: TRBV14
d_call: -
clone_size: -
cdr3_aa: CASSQERGGEQYF
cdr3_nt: TGTGCCAGCAGCCAAGAACGAGGTGGCGAGCAGTACTTC

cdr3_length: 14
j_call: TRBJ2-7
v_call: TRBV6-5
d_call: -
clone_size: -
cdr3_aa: CASSYPGSTYEQYF
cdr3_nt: TGTGCCAGCAGTTACCCGGGGAGTACCTACGAGCAGTACTTC

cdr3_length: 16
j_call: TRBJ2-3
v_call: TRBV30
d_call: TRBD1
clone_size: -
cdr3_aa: CAWSGKDRVRGDTQYF
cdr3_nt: TGTGCCTGGAGTGGAAAGGACAGGGTTCGTGGGGATACGCAGTATTTT

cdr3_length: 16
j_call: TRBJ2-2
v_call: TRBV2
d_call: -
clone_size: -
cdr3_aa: CASILEGQENTGELFF
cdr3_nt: -

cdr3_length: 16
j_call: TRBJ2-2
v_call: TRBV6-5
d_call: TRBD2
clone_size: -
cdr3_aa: CASSSLNGGGTGELFF
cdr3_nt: TGTGCCAGCAGTTCACTTAACGGGGGGGGCACCGGGGAGCTGTTTTTT